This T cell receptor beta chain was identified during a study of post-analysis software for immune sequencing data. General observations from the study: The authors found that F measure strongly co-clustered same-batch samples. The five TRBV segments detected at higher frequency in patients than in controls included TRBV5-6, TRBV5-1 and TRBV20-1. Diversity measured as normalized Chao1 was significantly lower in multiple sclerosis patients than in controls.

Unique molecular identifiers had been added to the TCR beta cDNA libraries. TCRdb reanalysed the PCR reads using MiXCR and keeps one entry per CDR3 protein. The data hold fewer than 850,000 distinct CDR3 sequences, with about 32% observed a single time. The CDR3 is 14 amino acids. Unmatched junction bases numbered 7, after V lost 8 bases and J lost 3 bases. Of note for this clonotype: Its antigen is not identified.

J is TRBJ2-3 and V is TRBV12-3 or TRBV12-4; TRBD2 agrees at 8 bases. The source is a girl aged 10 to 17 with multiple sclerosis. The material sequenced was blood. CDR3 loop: CASGLGGVTDTQYF. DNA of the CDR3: TGTGCCAGCGGACTCGGGGGGGTGACAGATACGCAGTATTTT.